The 21 T cell receptor beta chains below come from one sample, sequenced in a study of blood T cell repertoires in COVID-19. Produced via immunoSEQ multiplex PCR; TCRdb's table is partial and in-frame only. The table has some 170,000 clones, roughly nine tenths seen once; the top ten hold 1% to 1.5%. The sample comprised PBMCs or T cells enriched from blood (not recorded which). All receptors derive from a human donor with acute COVID-19. The donor label of this sample is uncertain.

The CDR3 DNA sequence: TGTGCCAGCAGTTATATAGGGGGCTTTGAGCAGTTCTTC. It encodes CASSYIGGFEQFF. The chain has TRBV12-3 or TRBV12-4 and TRBJ2-1; 7 nucleotides agree with TRBD1. The CDR3 spans 13 residues. The V and J ends lost 4 bases and 9 bases, in that order; junction bases with no gene match: 6.

This clone was counted a single time. The V gene is TRBV11-2, the J gene TRBJ2-4; 7 bases are a match to TRBD1. Germline V lookup: CDR1 SGHAT, CDR2 FQNNGV. V was clipped by 5 bases and J by 7 bases; unmatched bases: 5. The CDR3 contains 13 residues. Here the CDR3 DNA reads TGTGCCAGCAGCCTCACAGGGGCGAACATTCAGTACTTC. Translating gives CASSLTGANIQYF.

This clone was detected only a few times. V and J are TRBV20-1 and TRBJ1-5; 7 bases match TRBD1. The CDR3 is made up of 13 amino acids. The V gene's germline CDR1 is DFQATT and CDR2 SNEGSKA (reference sequence). V gave up 3 bases and J gave up 4 bases; unmatched junction bases: 3. CDR3 in DNA: TGCAGTGCTAGTAGGGGGCCGAATCAGCCCCAGCATTTT. This gives the protein CSASRGPNQPQHF.

The chain uses TRBV7-2 and TRBJ1-4; a weak D match, TRBD1 (6 bases). Germline V gene sequence: CDR1 SGHTA, CDR2 FQGNSA. This CDR3 is 16 amino acids long. Trimming left V 4 bases short and J 1 base short, with 13 bases between. The CDR3 reads CASSWPSGVTNEKLFF. The CDR3 DNA reads as TGTGCCAGCAGCTGGCCCTCAGGGGTAACTAATGAAAAACTGTTTTTT.

The chain couples TRBV12-3 or TRBV12-4 to TRBJ1-2; the match to TRBD1 covers 7 bases. CDR3 length: 13 amino acids. V lost 7 bases and J lost 6; bases outside the gene matches: 8. CDR3 sequence reads: CASTDGTADGYTF. The CDR3 DNA is TGTGCCAGCACTGACGGGACAGCCGATGGCTACACCTTC.

The gene calls are TRBV7-9 and TRBJ2-7; 8 bases match TRBD1. This CDR3 spans 14 amino acids. CDR1 and CDR2 from the germline V gene are SEHNR and FQNEAQ (reference sequence). Trimming took 3 bases from V and 3 from J; bases not matched to a gene: 4. The CDR3 sequence is CASSFGTGGYEQYF. CDR3 in DNA: TGTGCCAGCAGCTTTGGAACAGGGGGCTACGAGCAGTACTTC.

The V gene is TRBV7-7, the J gene TRBJ2-5; tentative D call: TRBD1 (6 bases). CDR1 is SSHAT, CDR2 FNYEAQ, per germline (reference sequence). There are 13 residues in the CDR3. The V and J ends lost 10 bases and 5 bases respectively, with 17 bases between them. CDR3 in DNA: TGTGCCACGTCCTCAGGGGTGGCGGAGACCCAGTACTTC. Its protein product is CATSSGVAETQYF.

The chain links TRBV7-6 to TRBJ2-7; 11 bases line up with TRBD1. Germline values: CDR1 SGHVS, CDR2 FNYEAQ. The trim removed 1 base at V and 2 bases at J, leaving 4 bases unmatched. CDR3 size: 16 residues. CDR3 nucleotide sequence: TGTGCCAGCAGCTTAGAGGGGACAGGGGGAACCTACGAGCAGTACTTC. It is translated as CASSLEGTGGTYEQYF.

This chain links TRBV19 with TRBJ2-2, with 8 nucleotides matching TRBD1. The CDR3 sequence is 12 residues long. V shed 11 bases, J shed 6 bases, and the junction held 5 bases outside the gene matches. The germline V gene encodes CDR1 LNHDA and CDR2 SQIVND (reference sequence). The CDR3 spells CAGRTGSGELFF. CDR3 in DNA: TGTGCCGGGAGGACAGGGTCCGGGGAGCTGTTTTTT. The full variable domain, its missing parts supplied by reference TRBV19 and TRBJ2-2, is DGGITQSPKYLFRKEGQNVTLSCEQNLNHDAMYWYRQDPGQGLRLIYYSQIVNDFQKGDIAEGYSVSREKKESFPLTVTSAQKNPTAFYLCAGRTGSGELFFGEGSRLTVL.

The chain employs TRBV24-1 and TRBJ2-5; D is undetermined. CDR1 and CDR2 (germline): KGHDR, SFDVKD. V lost 1 base and J 3 bases, leaving 2 bases between the germline ends. The length of the CDR3 is 12 residues. The chain's CDR3 is CATSDFEETQYF. The CDR3 DNA is TGTGCCACCAGTGATTTCGAAGAGACCCAGTACTTC.

The chain couples TRBV19 to TRBJ1-5, with 7 bases fitting TRBD1. The germline V gene encodes CDR1 LNHDA and CDR2 SQIVND (reference sequence). Trimming took 3 bases from V and 7 from J; bases not matched to a gene: 9. The CDR3 is 15 residues long. This chain's CDR3 is CASSMLTGNGQPQHF. In DNA, the CDR3 is TGTGCCAGTAGTATGCTGACAGGGAACGGGCAGCCCCAGCATTTT.

CDR3 in DNA: TGTGCCAGCATGTCTATCCGCGGGGAGCTGTTTTTT. This codes for CASMSIRGELFF. This chain joins TRBV7-9 and TRBJ2-2; no reliable D call. The CDR3 has 12 amino acids. Trimming left V 7 bases short and J 7 bases short, with 10 bases between. Germline loops: CDR1 SEHNR, CDR2 FQNEAQ (reference sequence). Supplemented by reference TRBV7-9 and TRBJ2-2, the full variable domain reads DTGVSQNPRHKITKRGQNVTFRCDPISEHNRLYWYRQTLGQGPEFLTYFQNEAQLEKSRLLSDRFSAERPKGSFSTLEIQRTEQGDSAMYLCASMSIRGELFFGEGSRLTVL.

This clone was seen only once. The chain joins TRBV3-1 (or the pseudogene TRBV3-2) to TRBJ1-2, with TRBD1 identical over 9 bases. The CDR3 is 15 residues long. The V gene end was trimmed by 4 bases and the J gene end by 0 bases; junction bases not matched to a gene: 3. Germline CDR1 reads LGHDT; CDR2 reads YNNKEL (reference sequence). CDR3 nucleotides: TGTGCCAGCAGCCCTCGACAGGGGGCTAACTATGGCTACACCTTC. Translated: CASSPRQGANYGYTF.

The chain employs TRBV11-2 and TRBJ1-5; TRBD1 matches 7 bases. CDR1 SGHAT and CDR2 FQNNGV come from the germline V gene. V gave up 5 bases and J gave up 7 bases; unmatched junction bases: 5. The CDR3 covers 13 residues. Here the CDR3 DNA reads TGTGCCAGCAGCCGACAGGGTAGGCAGCCCCAGCATTTT. Its translation is CASSRQGRQPQHF.

The chain carries TRBV2 and TRBJ1-5; D might be TRBD1 (6 bases). This CDR3 region has 14 residues. Germline-derived CDR1 and CDR2 are SNHLY and FYNNEI. V lost 4 bases, J lost 7 bases, and 14 bases lay in between. The CDR3 DNA reads as TGTGCCAGCAGTGTACAGGGATATGGACAGCCCCAGCATTTT. This gives the protein CASSVQGYGQPQHF. The variable domain in full, completed from reference TRBV2 and TRBJ1-5, reads EPEVTQTPSHQVTQMGQEVILRCVPISNHLYFYWYRQILGQKVEFLVSFYNNEISEKSEIFDDQFSVERPDGSNFTLKIRSTKLEDSAMYFCASSVQGYGQPQHFGDGTRLSIL.

V usage is TRBV18 and J usage is TRBJ1-1; 7 bases map to TRBD1. V was clipped by 3 bases and J by 0 bases; unmatched bases: 7. The CDR3 sequence is 16 residues long. Germline CDR1 and CDR2: KGHSH and LQKENI. The DNA for the CDR3 is TGTGCCAGCTCACCGTTTACAGGGGATTTGAACACTGAAGCTTTCTTT. Its translation: CASSPFTGDLNTEAFF.

The CDR3 protein is CASTLTRTYEQYF. The DNA for the CDR3 is TGTGCCAGCACCCTGACTAGGACCTACGAGCAGTACTTC. The chain couples TRBV2 to TRBJ2-7; D is perhaps TRBD2 (6 bases). V gave up 7 bases and J gave up 2 bases, with 12 bases separating them. CDR1 is SNHLY, CDR2 FYNNEI, per germline. The CDR3 spans 13 residues.

The chain joins TRBV7-2 to TRBJ2-7; TRBD1 is a possible D gene (6 bases). V shed 0 bases and J shed 2 bases, with 17 bases lying between them. The CDR3 sequence is 17 residues long. Germline V gene data show CDR1 as SGHTA and CDR2 as FQGNSA. CDR3 sequence: CASSLAPPGTITYEQYF. CDR3 in DNA: TGTGCCAGCAGCTTAGCGCCTCCCGGGACAATAACCTACGAGCAGTACTTC.

The chain joins TRBV2 to TRBJ2-7, with TRBD1 matching over 8 bases. This CDR3 region has 14 residues. CDR1 and CDR2 from the germline V gene are SNHLY and FYNNEI. The J segment lost 0 bases and the V segment lost 7 bases, leaving 5 bases of the junction unmatched. CDR3 loop: CASTKDRVSYEQYF. In nucleotides, the CDR3 is TGTGCCAGCACGAAGGACAGGGTCTCCTACGAGCAGTACTTC.

This rearrangement joins TRBV3-1 (or the pseudogene TRBV3-2) to TRBJ2-3; D is undetermined. Germline V gene sequence: CDR1 LGHDT, CDR2 YNNKEL (reference sequence). The CDR3 consists of 15 residues. V lost 3 bases and J lost 2, with 12 bases in between. The CDR3 coding sequence is TGTGCCAGCAGCCACCGCGGCCCAGACACAGATACGCAGTATTTT. It yields the protein CASSHRGPDTDTQYF.

J is TRBJ1-4 and V is TRBV4-1; perhaps TRBD1 as D (6 bases). With 1 base removed from V and 4 bases from J, the gap between germline ends came to 22 bases. The CDR3 sequence is 19 residues long. Germline V gene sequence: CDR1 MGHRA, CDR2 YSYEKL. The CDR3 DNA is TGCGCCAGCAGCCAAGTAGGCCTCCAGGGGATCTTTTTTAATGAAAAACTGTTTTTT. Its protein product is CASSQVGLQGIFFNEKLFF.